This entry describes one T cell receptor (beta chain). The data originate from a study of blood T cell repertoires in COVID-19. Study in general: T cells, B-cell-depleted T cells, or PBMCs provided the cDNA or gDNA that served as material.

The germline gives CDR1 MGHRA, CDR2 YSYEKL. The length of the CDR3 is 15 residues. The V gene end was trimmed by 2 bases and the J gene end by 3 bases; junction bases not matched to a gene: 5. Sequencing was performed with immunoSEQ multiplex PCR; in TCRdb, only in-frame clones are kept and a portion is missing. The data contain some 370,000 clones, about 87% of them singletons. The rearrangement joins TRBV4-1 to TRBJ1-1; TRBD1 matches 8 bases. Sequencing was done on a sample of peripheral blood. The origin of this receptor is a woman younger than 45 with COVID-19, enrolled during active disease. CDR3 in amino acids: CASSQQGAEDTEAFF. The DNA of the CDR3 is TGCGCCAGCAGCCAACAGGGGGCGGAGGACACTGAAGCTTTCTTT.